The subject of this entry is one T cell receptor beta chain. The CDR3 loop spans 11 amino acids. Germline V gene sequence: CDR1 MDHEN, CDR2 SYDVKM. Trimming at V came to 3 bases and at J to 13 bases, leaving 4 bases not matched to a gene. The data stem from a study of blood T cell repertoires in COVID-19. Sequencing used immunoSEQ multiplex PCR; TCRdb keeps in-frame clones, though not all of them. Among some 340,000 clones listed, around 80% were seen once. Sequenced input: peripheral blood. The sequence was obtained from a man aged 30-40 years with active or convalescent COVID-19. The chain couples TRBV28 to TRBJ2-5, with 8 bases lining up with TRBD2. The CDR3 here is CASSFSGGWYF. CDR3 in DNA: TGTGCCAGCAGTTTCTCGGGGGGGTGGTACTTC.